This TCR beta chain stems from a study of regulatory T cells in long-lasting Graves disease. For TCR beta, libraries came from iRepertoire HTBI primers and Arm-PCR of CDR3 regions. From the multiplex PCR reads, TCRdb called clonotypes with MiXCR, one entry per CDR3 protein. The sample shows some 400,000 distinct CDR3 sequences, more than 12% of them seen only once. The CDR3 has 15 residues. Germline CDR1 is KGHDR and CDR2 is SFDVKD. With 3 bases removed from V and 5 bases from J, the gap between germline ends came to 13 bases. Time point indicated: newly diagnosed GD, antithyroid drugs for less than 3 months. PBMCs were the source of the RNA used for TCR sequencing. A further study also used this sample, focusing on T cells in Graves' hyperthyroidism and ophthalmopathy. This second study notes: Stable hyperthyroidism: no ophthalmopathy progression over 18 months of follow-up. A model of 13 V-J features distinguished ophthalmopathy from stable hyperthyroidism. For ophthalmopathy, model prediction preceded onset by a median about 6.4 months.

The chain employs TRBV24-1 and TRBJ2-1, with D maybe TRBD1 (5 bases). This clonotype was obtained from a woman aged 25 to 39 with Graves disease. Sequencing was performed on peripheral blood mononuclear cells (PBMCs), taken at new diagnosis, from a patient treated with antithyroid drugs. The CDR3 DNA reads as TGTGCCACCAGTGATGTCGGGCTGGACAACAATGAGCAGTTCTTC. Translation gives CATSDVGLDNNEQFF.